The 32 T cell receptor beta chains below were found in one sample sequenced in a study of blood T cell repertoires in COVID-19. The data were produced by immunoSEQ multiplex PCR, yet TCRdb's version contains in-frame clones alone and is incomplete. Among 150,000 or so clones listed, approximately 84% were seen once. The material sequenced was peripheral blood. The receptors come from a human donor in a cohort sampled during active COVID-19.

V gene TRBV2 combines with J gene TRBJ1-1; weak D call: TRBD1 (5 bases). Between the trimmed V and J ends, which lost 9 bases and 4 bases, there was a span of 15 bases. In germline, CDR1 is SNHLY, CDR2 FYNNEI. The CDR3 runs 13 residues. The CDR3 sequence: CARTGLMSTEAFF. For the CDR3, the DNA is TGTGCCAGGACGGGACTTATGAGCACTGAAGCTTTCTTT.

The chain combines TRBV5-6 with TRBJ2-5, with 7 bases that match TRBD2. The CDR3 is made up of 12 amino acids. From germline, CDR1 is SGHDT and CDR2 YYEEEE. After removal of 1 base from V and 7 bases from J, the junction contained 1 base not matched to a gene. DNA for the CDR3: TGTGCCAGCAGCTTGAGCGGGGCGACCCAGTACTTC. This translates into CASSLSGATQYF.

The rearrangement uses TRBV6-1 and TRBJ1-1, with TRBD1 identical over 7 bases. The ends lost 3 bases at V and 5 bases at J; junction bases unmatched: 3. The CDR3 extends over 13 amino acids. Germline V gene data show CDR1 as MNHNS and CDR2 as SASEGT. The chain's CDR3 is CASSETGWTEAFF. The CDR3 bases are TGTGCCAGCAGTGAGACAGGGTGGACTGAAGCTTTCTTT.

The chain combines TRBV7-9 with TRBJ2-7; D uncertain. Germline V gives CDR1 SEHNR, CDR2 FQNEAQ (reference sequence). The CDR3 spans 14 residues. The V and J ends lost 1 base and 0 bases respectively, with 7 bases between them. CDR3 DNA sequence: TGTGCCAGCAGCTTAGGCCCGGGCTCCTACGAGCAGTACTTC. Its protein is CASSLGPGSYEQYF.

The J gene is TRBJ1-2, the V gene TRBV5-6; 8 bases map to TRBD1. Germline-derived CDR1 and CDR2 are SGHDT and YYEEEE. After removal of 2 bases from V and 6 bases from J, the junction contained 9 bases not matched to a gene. The CDR3 runs to 15 residues. CDR3 protein: CASSFRDRRSDGYTF. In DNA form, the CDR3 reads TGTGCCAGCAGCTTCCGGGACAGGAGGTCGGATGGCTACACCTTC.

The chain joins TRBV5-1 to TRBJ2-6; D not resolved. Trimming took 0 bases from V and 0 from J, leaving 4 bases between them. Germline-derived CDR1 and CDR2 are SGHRS and YFSETQ. The length of the CDR3 is 15 residues. CDR3 sequence reads: CASSLVSSGANVLTF. In DNA, the CDR3 is TGCGCCAGCAGCTTGGTTAGCTCTGGGGCCAACGTCCTGACTTTC.

This clone was detected only a few times. The CDR3, as DNA: TGTGCCACCAGTGAGGAAAACAGGGGTACCTACGAGCAGTACGTC. Residues: CATSEENRGTYEQYV. This chain connects TRBV24-1 to TRBJ2-7, with 7 positions matching TRBD1. Unmatched junction bases numbered 7, after V lost 4 bases and J lost 2 bases. This CDR3 is built from 15 residues. Looked up from germline, CDR1 is KGHDR and CDR2 is SFDVKD.

The V call is TRBV7-9, the J call TRBJ2-7, with 8 bases lining up with TRBD1. Germline trimming cut 5 bases from V and 2 bases from J; bases unmatched to any gene: 5. The CDR3 spans 14 residues. Germline V gene data show CDR1 as SEHNR and CDR2 as FQNEAQ (reference sequence). The CDR3, as DNA: TGTGCCAGCAGCACCCAGGGGGCCCCCTACGAGCAGTACTTC. This translates into CASSTQGAPYEQYF.

The chain has TRBV25-1 and TRBJ1-1, with a weak D call TRBD1 (5 bases). The CDR3 runs 16 residues. The germline V gene has CDR1 MGHDK and CDR2 SYGVNS. V was clipped by 5 bases and J by 5 bases, with 21 bases between them. CDR3 sequence: CASSPPGVRGWTEAFF. CDR3 DNA sequence: TGTGCCAGCAGTCCACCGGGGGTTAGGGGTTGGACTGAAGCTTTCTTT.

Here the CDR3 reads CANQTSGRDRTDTQYF. The CDR3 nucleotides read TGCGCCAACCAGACTAGCGGGAGGGATAGGACAGATACGCAGTATTTT. The genes are TRBV10-1 and TRBJ2-3; 14 nucleotides match TRBD2. Germline CDR1 WNHNN, CDR2 SYGVQD (reference sequence). Germline trimming cut 10 bases from V and 3 bases from J; bases unmatched to any gene: 9. There are 16 residues in the CDR3.

This chain uses TRBV29-1 with TRBJ1-2; 10 bases match TRBD1. The J segment lost 3 bases and the V segment lost 6 bases, leaving 1 base of the junction unmatched. CDR1 is SQVTM and CDR2 is ANQGSEA in the germline V gene. CDR3 length equals 12 residues. The CDR3 nucleotides are TGCAGCGTAGGGACAGGGGACTATGGCTACACCTTC. As protein: CSVGTGDYGYTF.

The CDR3 loop reads CASSTQDSGANVLTF. The CDR3 coding sequence is TGCGCCAGCAGTACACAGGATTCTGGGGCCAACGTCCTGACTTTC. The genes are TRBV4-1 and TRBJ2-6; tentatively, D is TRBD1 (5 bases). With 6 bases removed from V and 1 base from J, the gap between germline ends came to 10 bases. The CDR3 loop spans 15 amino acids. Germline values: CDR1 MGHRA, CDR2 YSYEKL.

This clone has only one observation. V gene TRBV10-3 combines with J gene TRBJ2-7; 9 nucleotides agree with TRBD2. The CDR3 has 14 amino acids. The V and J ends lost 6 bases and 1 base, in that order; junction bases with no gene match: 4. Germline CDR1 reads ENHRY; CDR2 reads SYGVKD. The DNA for the CDR3 is TGTGCCATCAGGAAGGGACTAGCTTCCTACGAGCAGTACGTC. It translates to CAIRKGLASYEQYV.

The chain employs TRBV5-4 and TRBJ2-2, with 14 bases aligning to TRBD2. The CDR3 has 18 amino acids. CDR1 is SGHNT and CDR2 is YYREEE in the germline V gene (reference sequence). The J segment lost 4 bases and the V segment lost 2 bases, leaving 7 bases of the junction unmatched. Here the CDR3 reads CASSLPGLAGVSTGELFF. The CDR3 nucleotides are TGTGCCAGCAGCTTACCGGGACTAGCGGGAGTGAGCACCGGGGAGCTGTTTTTT.

The rearrangement links TRBV5-1 to TRBJ2-7; 8 bases fit TRBD2. Germline V CDR1 and CDR2: SGHRS, YFSETQ. The CDR3 runs 15 residues. Trimming took 4 bases from V and 4 from J; bases not matched to a gene: 10. The chain's CDR3 is CASSPRAGGDYEQYV. The CDR3 coding sequence is TGCGCCAGCAGCCCTCGGGCGGGAGGCGATTACGAGCAGTACGTC.

The V call is TRBV19, the J call TRBJ2-1; 11 nucleotides align to TRBD2. CDR1 and CDR2 (germline): LNHDA, SQIVND (reference sequence). This CDR3 spans 15 amino acids. J lost 5 bases, V lost 5 bases, and 5 bases had no gene match. CDR3 nucleotides: TGTGCCAGTAGTCCACTAGCGGGAGTGAACAATGAGCAGTTCTTC. Its protein is CASSPLAGVNNEQFF.

A remark on this clone: Compared with germline, one end of the junction differs, possibly owing to a read error. This rearrangement joins TRBV5-4 to TRBJ2-5; TRBD2 is a possible D gene (6 bases). The CDR3 spans 16 residues. The germline gives CDR1 SGHNT, CDR2 YYREEE (reference sequence). As DNA, the CDR3 is TGTGCCAGCAGCGCTATGAACACGGGGGACCACGAGACCCAGTACTTC. Protein product: CASSAMNTGDHETQYF.

The chain combines TRBV4-2 with TRBJ1-1; a possible D gene is TRBD1 (6 bases). Germline V lookup: CDR1 LGHNA, CDR2 YNFKEQ. This CDR3 spans 14 amino acids. The ends were cut back, 0 bases at V and 12 bases at J, with 17 bases in the middle. In DNA, the CDR3 is TGTGCCAGCAGCCAAGAATTCGGCAGGGGAGATACTTTCTTT. Translating gives CASSQEFGRGDTFF.

Points on this clone: Relative to the germline gene, one junction end is altered; a read error may explain this. V usage is TRBV10-3 and J usage is TRBJ2-3; D remains unclear. Germline V gene data show CDR1 as ENHRY and CDR2 as SYGVKD. This CDR3 region has 12 residues. In nucleotides, the CDR3 is TGTGCCATCAGTGAGTCCACATATACGCAGTATTTT. Its protein product is CAISESTYTQYF.

The V gene is TRBV7-2, the J gene TRBJ1-2; perhaps TRBD1 as D (5 bases). Germline V gene lookup returns CDR1 SGHTA and CDR2 FQGNSA. There are 14 residues in the CDR3. Trimming took off 5 bases at V and 1 base at J, with 11 bases between the two ends. As DNA, the CDR3 is TGTGCCAGCAGCCCCTCGGGGGTTAACTATGGCTACACCTTC. Its protein is CASSPSGVNYGYTF.

The chain links TRBV11-3 to TRBJ2-3, with TRBD2 as a possible D gene (6 bases). CDR1 is SGHNT, CDR2 YENEEA, per germline. The V gene lost 3 bases and the J gene lost 2 bases, with 15 bases spanning the gap. This CDR3 has 16 residues. CDR3 sequence (DNA): TGTGCCAGCAGCTTCAGGGACTTTAGGTTCACAGATACGCAGTATTTT. It specifies CASSFRDFRFTDTQYF.

The chain uses TRBV10-3 and TRBJ2-4; D may be TRBD2 (6 bases). The germline gives CDR1 ENHRY, CDR2 SYGVKD. CDR3 length: 16 amino acids. Between the trimmed V and J ends, which lost 2 bases and 1 base, there was a span of 12 bases. CDR3 sequence reads: CAISESTSFAKNIQYF. CDR3 nucleotides: TGTGCCATCAGTGAGAGTACTAGCTTTGCCAAAAACATTCAGTACTTC.

This clone was seen just once. The chain links TRBV5-1 to TRBJ2-4; TRBD1 matches at 7 bases. V trimming: 3 bases; J trimming: 5 bases; junction bases outside the gene matches: 8. Germline CDR1 and CDR2: SGHRS and YFSETQ. The CDR3 consists of 15 residues. Here the CDR3 reads CASSSGTATQNIQYF. Here the CDR3 DNA reads TGCGCCAGCAGCTCCGGGACAGCAACACAAAACATTCAGTACTTC.

The chain carries TRBV6-5 and TRBJ1-5; tentatively, D is TRBD1 (5 bases). This CDR3 is built from 13 residues. The ends were cut back, 6 bases at V and 3 bases at J, with 9 bases in the middle. Germline V gives CDR1 MNHEY, CDR2 SVGAGI. CDR3 DNA: TGTGCCAGCAGCGCGGACACCAATCAGCCCCAGCATTTT. As protein: CASSADTNQPQHF.

The gene calls are TRBV11-3 and TRBJ1-1; no reliable D call. The CDR3 runs to 12 residues. V was pared by 5 bases and J by 1 base, with 5 bases between. The germline gives CDR1 SGHNT, CDR2 YENEEA. CDR3 in amino acids: CASSPSNTEAFF. CDR3 DNA: TGTGCCAGCAGCCCGTCGAACACTGAAGCTTTCTTT.

This clone was seen a handful of times. Additional DNA sequences in this sample encode the identical CDR3. The chain combines TRBV18 with TRBJ2-2, with D unclear. This CDR3 comprises 13 residues. Per germline, CDR1 KGHSH and CDR2 LQKENI. V dropped 0 bases and J dropped 5 bases, with 4 bases sitting between them. As DNA, the CDR3 is TGTGCCAGCTCACCACCGAGAACCGGGGAGCTGTTTTTT. Its protein is CASSPPRTGELFF. Full variable domain (missing parts from reference TRBV18 and TRBJ2-2): NAGVMQNPRHLVRRRGQEARLRCSPMKGHSHVYWYRQLPEEGLKFMVYLQKENIIDESGMPKERFSAEFPKEGPSILRIQQVVRGDSAAYFCASSPPRTGELFFGEGSRLTVL.

V and J are TRBV5-5 and TRBJ2-4; possibly TRBD2 for D (6 bases). Germline V gene data show CDR1 as SGHKS and CDR2 as YYEKEE (reference sequence). There are 13 residues in the CDR3. Trimming removed 2 bases from V and 11 bases from J, with 14 bases in between. The CDR3 here is CASSFSDYPLQYF. CDR3 coding DNA: TGTGCCAGCAGCTTTTCGGACTACCCCCTTCAGTACTTC.

This chain uses TRBV5-6 with TRBJ1-1, with 7 bases fitting TRBD1. Trimming cost V 4 bases and J 6 bases; bases outside gene matches: 12. Per germline, CDR1 SGHDT and CDR2 YYEEEE. The CDR3 contains 15 residues. CDR3 protein: CASSLRNRGIAEAFF. The CDR3 region has the DNA TGTGCCAGCAGCCTACGTAACAGGGGTATCGCTGAAGCTTTCTTT. The full variable domain, completed using reference TRBV5-6 and TRBJ1-1, is DAGVTQSPTHLIKTRGQQVTLRCSPKSGHDTVSWYQQALGQGPQFIFQYYEEEERQRGNFPDRFSGHQFPNYSSELNVNALLLGDSALYLCASSLRNRGIAEAFFGQGTRLTVV.

The chain has TRBV3-1 (or the pseudogene TRBV3-2) and TRBJ1-5; D is possibly TRBD1 (5 bases). The CDR3 has 15 amino acids. Trimming cost V 0 bases and J 2 bases, with 8 bases left between them. Germline assignment: CDR1 LGHDT and CDR2 YNNKEL (reference sequence). As DNA, the CDR3 is TGTGCCAGCAGCCAAGAATCCAGGGGCAATCAGCCCCAGCATTTT. Translating gives CASSQESRGNQPQHF.

J is TRBJ1-2 and V is TRBV5-1; TRBD1 matches at 7 bases. V lost 2 bases to trimming and J lost 0 bases; unmatched junction nucleotides: 7. This CDR3 is built from 16 residues. CDR1 and CDR2 (germline): SGHRS, YFSETQ. For the CDR3, the DNA is TGCGCCAGCAGCTTCCGACAGGGAGGTACTAACTATGGCTACACCTTC. Translated, it gives CASSFRQGGTNYGYTF.

This sequence joins TRBV29-1 and TRBJ1-4, with a possible D match to TRBD1 (5 bases). The V gene lost 3 bases and the J gene lost 3 bases, with 8 bases spanning the gap. Germline values: CDR1 SQVTM, CDR2 ANQGSEA. The CDR3 has 13 residues. CDR3 residues: CSVEGQPNEKLFF. CDR3 DNA sequence: TGCAGCGTTGAGGGGCAGCCTAATGAAAAACTGTTTTTT.

The rearrangement uses TRBV6-5 and TRBJ1-2; no reliable D call. CDR1 is MNHEY and CDR2 is SVGAGI in the germline V gene. This CDR3 region has 14 residues. The germline V and J ends were trimmed by 6 bases and 2 bases, with 13 bases remaining between them. CDR3 sequence reads: CASRRTDKNYGYTF. DNA for the CDR3: TGTGCCAGCAGGCGAACAGACAAAAACTATGGCTACACCTTC.